This record looks at one T cell receptor (beta chain) sequence and its context. Its antigen is unknown. Time point specified: week 35, safety follow-up. Every single dose of the vaccine, 300 ug of mutant IDH1 20-mer peptide, came with topical imiquimod. Weeks 1, 3, 5, 7, 11, 15, 19 and 23 were when patients received their eight vaccinations. Measured with immunoSEQ multiplex PCR; TCRdb has only the in-frame clones, and not every one. The top ten hold around 5% of the sample, which has over 60,000 clones, 81% seen once. This CDR3 is built from 14 residues. The V and J ends lost 6 bases and 5 bases, in that order; junction bases with no gene match: 8. The V gene's germline CDR1 is LNHDA and CDR2 SQIVND (reference sequence). The sample comes from a study of a mutant IDH1 vaccine in newly diagnosed glioma. Study as a whole: Prior therapy was radiotherapy, temozolomide, or both; most received both. The timing of visit V12 was week 35, and that of visit V13 was week 47. Findings and limits, study-wide: Immune responses induced by vaccination arose in 93.3% of the patients.

The TCR comes from a man aged 40-49 years with glioma. The V call is TRBV19, the J call TRBJ2-5, with TRBD1 identical over 8 bases. The sequencing here drew on PBMCs, taken from a glioma patient whose treatment included an IDH1 peptide vaccine. DNA for the CDR3: TGTGCCAGTAGCTCGACAGGGGCGCGGGAGACCCAGTACTTC. Residues: CASSSTGARETQYF.